This T cell receptor beta chain was captured in a study of cytomegalovirus exposure and HLA in healthy donors. Overall study findings and caveats: Later work associated approximately 17,000 TCR beta sequences with HLA alleles at 0.05 false discovery rate. Looking again later, the authors saw that most CMV-associated TCR beta chains seemed HLA-restricted. Reports indicate that TCR beta sequences accurately predicted the HLA-A and HLA-B alleles of most subjects. Cytomegalovirus association was assigned to under 200 TCR beta chains.

13 Jbeta primers and 60 Vbeta primers were used for the PCR. The table came from immunoSEQ multiplex PCR; TCRdb's copy has only in-frame clones and leaves some out. The sample includes about 170,000 clones, approximately 80% of them seen just once. Remarks on this clone: Its specificity is unknown.

Sequenced: PBMCs. The source is a male donor in good health and CMV-seronegative.

The CDR3 sequence: CASSPGQGAGQPQHF. The CDR3 nucleotides read TGTGCCAGCAGCCCGGGACAGGGGGCTGGTCAGCCCCAGCATTTT. The V and J genes are TRBV5-5 and TRBJ1-5, with 12 positions matching TRBD1. V shed 4 bases and J 6 bases; nucleotides not matched to a gene: 5. CDR3 length: 15 amino acids. The germline V gene has CDR1 SGHKS and CDR2 YYEKEE (reference sequence).